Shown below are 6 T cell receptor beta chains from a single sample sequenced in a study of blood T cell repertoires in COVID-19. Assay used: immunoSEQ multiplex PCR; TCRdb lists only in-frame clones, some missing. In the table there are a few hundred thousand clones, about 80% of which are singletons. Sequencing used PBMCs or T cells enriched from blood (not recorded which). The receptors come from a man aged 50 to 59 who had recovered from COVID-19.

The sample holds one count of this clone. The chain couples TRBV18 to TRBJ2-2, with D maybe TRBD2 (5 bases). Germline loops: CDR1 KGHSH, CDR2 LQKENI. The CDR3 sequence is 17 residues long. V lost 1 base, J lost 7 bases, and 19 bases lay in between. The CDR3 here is CASSPRILGPPGGELFF. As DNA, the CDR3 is TGTGCCAGCTCACCACGGATACTAGGACCCCCTGGCGGGGAGCTGTTTTTT.

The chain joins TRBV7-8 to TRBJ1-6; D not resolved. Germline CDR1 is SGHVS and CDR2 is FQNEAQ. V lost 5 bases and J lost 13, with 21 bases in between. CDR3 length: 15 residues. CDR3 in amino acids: CASSRSGGVAAPLHF. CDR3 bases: TGTGCCAGCAGCCGCTCCGGCGGGGTGGCCGCCCCCCTCCACTTT.

CDR3 nucleotide sequence: TGCGCCAGCAGCCAAGAAGGGGGAAACGAGCAGTACTTC. This gives the protein CASSQEGGNEQYF. This chain uses TRBV4-3 with TRBJ2-7; tentatively, D is TRBD1 (6 bases). The length of the CDR3 is 13 residues. Trimming took 0 bases from V and 5 from J, leaving 8 bases between them. Germline assignment: CDR1 LGHNA and CDR2 YSLEER.

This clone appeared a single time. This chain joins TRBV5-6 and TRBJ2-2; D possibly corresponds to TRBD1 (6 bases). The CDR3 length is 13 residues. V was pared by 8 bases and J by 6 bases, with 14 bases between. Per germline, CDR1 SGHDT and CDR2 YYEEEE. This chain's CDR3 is CASNIRGSGELFF. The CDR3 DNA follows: TGTGCCAGTAACATCAGGGGATCCGGGGAGCTGTTTTTT.

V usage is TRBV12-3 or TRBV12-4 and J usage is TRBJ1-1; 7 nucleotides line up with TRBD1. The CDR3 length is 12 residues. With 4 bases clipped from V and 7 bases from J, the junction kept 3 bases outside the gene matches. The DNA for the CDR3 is TGTGCCAGCAGTTCTACAGGGGTTGAAGCTTTCTTT. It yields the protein CASSSTGVEAFF.

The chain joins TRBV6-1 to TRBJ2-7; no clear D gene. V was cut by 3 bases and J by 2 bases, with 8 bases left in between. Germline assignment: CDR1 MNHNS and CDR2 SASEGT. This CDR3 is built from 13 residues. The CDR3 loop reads CASSESEPYEQYF. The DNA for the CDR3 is TGTGCCAGCAGTGAGAGCGAACCCTACGAGCAGTACTTC.